This T cell receptor (beta chain) was retrieved from a study of T cell clonotyping in hematopoietic cell transplantation. Trimming removed 1 base from V and 3 bases from J, with 10 bases in between. This CDR3 has 14 amino acids. Germline V gene sequence: CDR1 SGHRS, CDR2 YFSETQ. Comments on this clone: Its antigen is still unknown.

The table came from immunoSEQ multiplex PCR; TCRdb's copy has only in-frame clones and leaves some out. The sample yields some 5,800 clones, 80% to 90% seen once. Study-level results: After transplant, recipient diversity fell while pathologically expanded clonotypes grew through day 180. CD4 and CD8 repertoire contributions could not be separated without sorting. Higher Inverse Simpson Index values in graft donor and pretransplant recipient predicted broader posttransplant TCR diversity. Few recipient clonotypes overlapped donors; over 97% were de novo at given depth.

The rearrangement joins TRBV5-1 to TRBJ1-1, with D uncertain. This receptor was taken from a female patient aged 50-59 years who had an allogeneic stem cell transplant from an unrelated donor, so the T cells may come from the graft donor. Some clones in this sample may be carry-over from other donors' samples. The source was peripheral blood mononuclear cells, collected 180 days after allogeneic stem cell transplant. In DNA, the CDR3 is TGCGCCAGCAGCTTGATTGGTGGGGACACTGAAGCTTTCTTT. Translation gives CASSLIGGDTEAFF.